This T cell receptor beta chain was captured by sequencing in a study of OX40 agonist ivuxolimab in advanced cancers. Study findings and constraints: Among the least clonally expanded were partial responders at 0.1-3.0 mg/kg. CD4+ T cells averaged fewer expanded clones than CD8+ T cells.

CDR3 length: 11 residues. Germline loops: CDR1 SEHNR, CDR2 FQNEAQ (reference sequence). V was cut by 0 bases and J by 5 bases, with 1 base left in between. No patient had autoimmune disease or received systemic immunosuppression. This clone was counted a single time. Its target is unknown. The table came from immunoSEQ multiplex PCR; TCRdb's copy has only in-frame clones and leaves some out. The data hold roughly 30,000 clones, with roughly 74% observed a single time. Specimen: CD4+ or CD8+ T cells sorted from blood, collected in a trial of the OX40 agonist ivuxolimab. This clonotype was sampled from an adult with an advanced solid tumor such as melanoma, head and neck, liver or kidney cancer. V gene TRBV7-9 combines with J gene TRBJ2-5; no reliable D call. The CDR3 spells CASSLAETQYF. CDR3 nucleotides: TGTGCCAGCAGCTTAGCTGAGACCCAGTACTTC.